This entry lists 30 T cell receptor beta chains sequenced from one sample in a study of CDR3 diversity in severe acne. Each CDR3 protein is one row after TCRdb ran MiXCR on the PCR reads. Altogether 97,000 or so distinct CDR3 sequences are present, roughly half being singletons, with the ten largest covering roughly 12%. The sequenced sample was blood. These receptors all come from a male donor with acne.

This clonotype was recorded only once. This rearrangement joins TRBV2 to TRBJ2-1, with 8 bases aligning to TRBD2. The CDR3 runs to 16 residues. V shed 3 bases and J 0 bases; nucleotides not matched to a gene: 4. Looked up from germline, CDR1 is SNHLY and CDR2 is FYNNEI. The CDR3 spells CASSESGSSSYNEQFF. Written as DNA, the CDR3 is TGTGCCAGCAGTGAGAGCGGGAGCAGCTCCTACAATGAGCAGTTCTTC.

This clonotype was detected only a few times. The chain has TRBV10-3 and TRBJ2-1; TRBD2 agrees at 11 bases. Germline values: CDR1 ENHRY, CDR2 SYGVKD. J gave up 3 bases and V 10 bases, and 17 bases lay outside the gene matches. The CDR3 has 18 amino acids. The CDR3 nucleotides read TGTGCCACCCGTCCGGCCGGGACTAGCGGCAAAGTCTACAATGAGCAGTTCTTC. Translating it yields CATRPAGTSGKVYNEQFF.

Concerning this clonotype itself: A much larger clone lies a single base off, so this may be a read error. The J gene is TRBJ1-1, the V gene TRBV19, with no clear D. The germline gives CDR1 LNHDA, CDR2 SQIVND (reference sequence). The CDR3 length is 13 residues. The CDR3 reads CASTKRAHTKAFF. The CDR3, as DNA: TGCGCCAGTACCAAAAGGGCGCACACTAAAGCTTTCTTT.

In regard to this clonotype: This clone may be a read error of a much larger clone one base away. This chain connects TRBV29-1 to TRBJ1-1, with unresolved D. Germline CDR1 SQVTM, CDR2 ANQGSEA. The V end was cut by 6 bases, the J end by 5 bases, with 19 bases between. The CDR3 has 14 residues. Written as DNA, the CDR3 is TGCAGCGTACGGGCAGGACGGTTTGGGACTGAAGCTTTCTTT. The encoded protein is CSVRAGRFGTEAFF. Full variable domain (remainder filled in from reference TRBV29-1 and TRBJ1-1): SAVISQKPSRDICQRGTSLTIQCQVDSQVTMMFWYRQQPGQSLTLIATANQGSEATYESGFVIDKFPISRPNLTFSTLTVSNMSPEDSSIYLCSVRAGRFGTEAFFGQGTRLTVV.

This clonotype appeared many times. The V gene is TRBV20-1, the J gene TRBJ1-5; possible D gene TRBD1, 6 bases. V was pared by 3 bases and J by 6 bases, with 15 bases between. Germline V gene data show CDR1 as DFQATT and CDR2 as SNEGSKA (reference sequence). CDR3 length: 14 residues. The CDR3 nucleotides are TGCAGTGCTAGGGTACAGGGAGGGCGTCAGCCCCAGCATTTT. It encodes CSARVQGGRQPQHF.

This clonotype was found many times. This chain uses TRBV20-1 with TRBJ2-7; D is undetermined. The CDR3 consists of 14 residues. Germline V gives CDR1 DFQATT, CDR2 SNEGSKA (reference sequence). The V and J ends lost 3 bases and 7 bases respectively, with 19 bases between them. CDR3 sequence: CSASGIGGWGEQYF. CDR3 coding DNA: TGCAGTGCTAGTGGGATAGGCGGTTGGGGAGAGCAGTACTTC.

The chain combines TRBV6-1 with TRBJ1-3; D might be TRBD1 (5 bases). CDR3 length: 17 amino acids. The germline V and J ends were trimmed by 2 bases and 2 bases, with 16 bases remaining between them. Germline V lookup: CDR1 MNHNS, CDR2 SASEGT. The CDR3 bases are TGTGCCAGCAGTGAACATCGCAGGGTCCTGACTGGAAACACCATATATTTT. It specifies CASSEHRRVLTGNTIYF.

This clonotype was recorded at least ten times. The chain's CDR3 is CYSSGHLNQPQHF. The CDR3 coding sequence is TGTTACTCTTCAGGCCACCTCAATCAGCCCCAGCATTTT. V usage is TRBV19 and J usage is TRBJ1-5; no clear D. The CDR3 spans 13 residues. Germline V gives CDR1 LNHDA, CDR2 SQIVND (reference sequence).

V and J are TRBV2 and TRBJ1-4; 7 nucleotides align to TRBD1. The CDR3 is 14 amino acids. With 3 bases clipped from V and 7 bases from J, the junction kept 5 bases outside the gene matches. CDR1 SNHLY and CDR2 FYNNEI come from the germline V gene. This chain's CDR3 is CASSDQQGGEKLFF. Here the CDR3 DNA reads TGTGCCAGCAGTGACCAGCAGGGGGGTGAAAAACTGTTTTTT.

This clonotype appeared many times. This chain uses TRBV10-3 with TRBJ1-3, with D possibly being TRBD1 (5 bases). This CDR3 is built from 13 residues. Germline CDR1 and CDR2: ENHRY and SYGVKD. V was pared by 9 bases and J by 0 bases, with 9 bases between. The CDR3 protein is CAIGGYSGNTIYF. The CDR3 bases are TGTGCCATTGGGGGATACTCTGGAAACACCATATATTTT.

This clonotype appeared a few times. The junction differs from germline at one of its ends, possibly a read error. V and J are TRBV20-1 and TRBJ2-6; 7 bases line up with TRBD1. Germline lookup yields CDR1 DFQATT and CDR2 SNEGSKA (reference sequence). This CDR3 has 18 residues. The CDR3 DNA reads TGCAGTGCTAGAGATTATAGGGACAGACTCTCTCGGGCCAACGTCCTGGCTTTC. It yields the protein CSARDYRDRLSRANVLAF.

V and J are TRBV2 and TRBJ2-3; D perhaps matches TRBD2 (6 bases). Per the germline V gene, CDR1 is SNHLY and CDR2 is FYNNEI. Between the trimmed V and J ends, which lost 6 bases and 6 bases, there was a span of 10 bases. The length of the CDR3 is 12 residues. The CDR3: CASRAEGDTQYF. The CDR3 DNA is TGTGCCAGCAGGGCGGAGGGGGATACGCAGTATTTT.

The count of this clonotype is one. The rearrangement links TRBV19 to TRBJ2-1; TRBD2 aligns across 12 bases. V lost 9 bases, J lost 4 bases, and 7 bases stayed unmatched. Germline CDR1 is LNHDA and CDR2 is SQIVND (reference sequence). This CDR3 comprises 15 residues. The CDR3 sequence: CASTGLAGSYNEQFF. In DNA, the CDR3 is TGTGCCAGCACCGGACTAGCGGGAAGTTACAATGAGCAGTTCTTC.

This chain uses TRBV10-3 with TRBJ2-3, with 8 positions matching TRBD2. Germline V CDR1 and CDR2: ENHRY, SYGVKD. This CDR3 is 15 amino acids long. J gave up 0 bases and V 11 bases, and 10 bases lay outside the gene matches. The chain's CDR3 is CAAHTSGSSTDTQYF. The CDR3, as DNA: TGTGCCGCTCATACTAGCGGTTCTAGCACAGATACGCAGTATTTT.

This clonotype was seen a few times. This chain uses TRBV6-6 with TRBJ2-7; D uncertain. Trimming left V 5 bases short and J 0 bases short, with 14 bases between. The CDR3 has 15 amino acids. Looked up from germline, CDR1 is MNHNY and CDR2 is SVGAGI (reference sequence). CDR3 in amino acids: CASSDPWGFSYEQYF. The CDR3 DNA sequence: TGTGCCAGCAGTGACCCGTGGGGATTCTCCTACGAGCAGTACTTC.

This chain's CDR3 is CASSPGTSLYEQYV. The CDR3 region has the DNA TGTGCCAGCAGCCCCGGGACTAGTTTATACGAGCAGTACGTC. The V gene is TRBV11-2, the J gene TRBJ2-7, with TRBD2 matching 8 bases. The CDR3 has 14 amino acids. Trimming at V came to 5 bases and at J to 4 bases, leaving 7 bases not matched to a gene. Germline CDR1 is SGHAT and CDR2 is FQNNGV.

The chain is built from TRBV15 and TRBJ2-2; no reliable D call. There are 13 residues in the CDR3. The V and J ends lost 3 bases and 1 base respectively, with 3 bases between them. In germline, CDR1 is LNHNV, CDR2 YYDKDF (reference sequence). The CDR3 nucleotides are TGTGCCACCAGCAGCTTGAACACCGGGGAGCTGTTTTTT. It codes for CATSSLNTGELFF.

This chain uses TRBV10-3 with TRBJ1-5, with 7 bases lining up with TRBD1. Trimming removed 0 bases from V and 0 bases from J; junction bases left unmatched: 2. The CDR3 totals 16 residues. Germline values: CDR1 ENHRY, CDR2 SYGVKD. CDR3 sequence (DNA): TGTGCCATCAGTGAGTCGACAGGGATTAGCAATCAGCCCCAGCATTTT. It specifies CAISESTGISNQPQHF.

This clonotype was observed at least ten times. The V and J genes are TRBV5-8 and TRBJ1-2; D is unresolved. This CDR3 is built from 15 residues. Germline-derived CDR1 and CDR2 are SGHTS and YDEGEE. Trimming left V 5 bases short and J 4 bases short, with 18 bases between. The CDR3 DNA reads TGTGCCAGCAGACGCATCGGAGGCGGGCTCTATGGCTACACCTTC. This translates into CASRRIGGGLYGYTF.

This clonotype showed up many times. The chain joins TRBV9 to TRBJ2-7; 8 nucleotides match TRBD1. V was clipped by 2 bases and J by 5 bases; unmatched bases: 6. This CDR3 contains 14 residues. Germline CDR1 and CDR2: SGDLS and YYNGEE. This chain's CDR3 is CASSVAGGVNEQYF. Here the CDR3 DNA reads TGTGCCAGCAGCGTGGCAGGGGGCGTCAACGAGCAGTACTTC.

The chain joins TRBV7-2 to TRBJ2-7; 14 bases align to TRBD2. This CDR3 is built from 16 residues. CDR1 is SGHTA, CDR2 FQGNSA, per germline. J gave up 5 bases and V 5 bases, and 8 bases lay outside the gene matches. The CDR3, as DNA: TGTGCCAGCAGCCCGCGACTAGCGGGAGGGCCGGACGAGCAGTACTTC. Protein: CASSPRLAGGPDEQYF. Variable domain in full (rest from reference TRBV7-2 and TRBJ2-7): GAGVSQSPSNKVTEKGKDVELRCDPISGHTALYWYRQSLGQGLEFLIYFQGNSAPDKSGLPSDRFSAERTGGSVSTLTIQRTQQEDSAVYLCASSPRLAGGPDEQYFGPGTRLTVT.

This clonotype was observed many times. The rearrangement uses TRBV5-5 and TRBJ1-2; 8 bases are shared with TRBD1. The CDR3 is made up of 15 amino acids. Germline V gene data show CDR1 as SGHKS and CDR2 as YYEKEE (reference sequence). V shed 0 bases, J shed 7 bases, and the junction held 8 bases outside the gene matches. The CDR3 here is CASSLAGQAAGGYTF. The CDR3, as DNA: TGTGCCAGCAGCTTGGCGGGACAGGCCGCGGGTGGCTACACCTTC. Supplemented by reference TRBV5-5 and TRBJ1-2, the full variable domain reads DAGVTQSPTHLIKTRGQQVTLRCSPISGHKSVSWYQQVLGQGPQFIFQYYEKEERGRGNFPDRFSARQFPNYSSELNVNALLLGDSALYLCASSLAGQAAGGYTFGSGTRLTVV.

The chain joins TRBV12-3 or TRBV12-4 to TRBJ1-3, with TRBD1 matching over 7 bases. This CDR3 comprises 19 residues. The trim removed 5 bases at V and 0 bases at J, leaving 16 bases unmatched. The CDR3 DNA follows: TGTGCCAGCAGTCTAGGACAGGCGAGGGGCTCCCCCTCTGGAAACACCATATATTTT. Translation gives CASSLGQARGSPSGNTIYF.

This clonotype came up once. This chain links TRBV15 with TRBJ1-6; unclear D gene. The CDR3 is 15 residues long. CDR1 LNHNV and CDR2 YYDKDF come from the germline V gene (reference sequence). The V and J ends lost 0 bases and 9 bases respectively, with 12 bases between them. The CDR3 is CATSRDKYSGSPLHF. The CDR3, as DNA: TGTGCCACCAGCAGAGACAAGTATAGTGGTTCACCCCTCCACTTT.

Note on this clonotype: A clone one base away is much larger, so this may be a read error. The CDR3 ends on some other residue instead of the conserved phenylalanine or tryptophan, so this is likely a read error. The CDR3 DNA reads as TGTGCCAGCAGACCGGCGGGGGGGGGAGAGACCCAGTACCTC. It encodes CASRPAGGGETQYL. The V call is TRBV7-2, the J call TRBJ2-5; 9 bases align to TRBD2. The CDR3 has 14 residues. The germline V gene encodes CDR1 SGHTA and CDR2 FQGNSA. V trimming: 6 bases; J trimming: 4 bases; junction bases outside the gene matches: 6.

V gene TRBV19 combines with J gene TRBJ2-2, with D maybe TRBD2 (5 bases). With 2 bases removed from V and 7 bases from J, the gap between germline ends came to 5 bases. The CDR3 spans 12 residues. CDR1 is LNHDA, CDR2 SQIVND, per germline (reference sequence). CDR3: CASSIRDGELFF. CDR3 bases: TGTGCCAGTAGTATACGGGACGGGGAGCTGTTTTTT.

In its sample, this clonotype was seen a few times. The chain links TRBV3-1 to TRBJ2-3; 10 bases match TRBD2. The junction had 8 bases not matched to a gene; V was cut back by 1 base and J by 4 bases. This CDR3 has 17 residues. CDR1 is LGHDT, CDR2 YNNKEL, per germline (reference sequence). CDR3 sequence reads: CASSQVSSGSGSDTQYF. The CDR3 bases are TGTGCCAGCAGCCAAGTTTCTAGCGGGAGTGGGTCAGATACGCAGTATTTT.

At least ten counts were recorded for this clonotype. V usage is TRBV12-3 or TRBV12-4 and J usage is TRBJ2-3; D is possibly TRBD1 or TRBD2 (5 bases each). V was trimmed by 7 bases and J by 0 bases, leaving 14 bases between them. The CDR3 contains 15 residues. CDR3 loop: CASTFDRDSTDTQYF. The CDR3 DNA is TGTGCCAGCACCTTCGACCGGGACAGCACAGATACGCAGTATTTT.

This clonotype was observed a few times. The chain couples TRBV5-4 to TRBJ1-2, with a weak D call TRBD1 (6 bases). CDR3 length: 15 amino acids. V shed 0 bases and J shed 7 bases, with 16 bases lying between them. Germline CDR1 SGHNT, CDR2 YYREEE (reference sequence). CDR3 amino acids: CASSLGMGGPLGYTF. The CDR3 nucleotides read TGTGCCAGCAGCTTGGGGATGGGGGGGCCACTTGGCTACACCTTC.

CDR3: CSAGDSGRAGTDTQYF. CDR3 in DNA: TGCAGTGCCGGAGATAGCGGGAGGGCCGGCACAGATACGCAGTATTTT. The rearrangement uses TRBV20-1 and TRBJ2-3; 11 bases are shared with TRBD2. V lost 6 bases and J lost 1; bases outside the gene matches: 9. The CDR3 has 16 amino acids. Germline V CDR1 and CDR2: DFQATT, SNEGSKA (reference sequence).